This T cell receptor beta chain came from a study of Graves' ophthalmopathy and Graves' hyperthyroidism listed by TCRdb under 2018. At the level of the whole study: Peripheral blood samples were taken at the time of initial diagnosis, before any treatment was given. The 75 to 100 discovery patients were randomly divided into training and test sets at a 7:3 ratio. In total, approximately 130 blood samples were TCR-sequenced: around 42 ophthalmopathy, approximately 80 hyperthyroidism and approximately 17 hyperthyroidism-to-ophthalmopathy patients. An independent validation cohort comprised fewer than 20 hyperthyroidism patients and 15 to 17 patients who later progressed from hyperthyroidism to ophthalmopathy. Following sampling, methimazole starting at 30 mg daily was administered to hyperthyroidism patients, and high-dose intravenous methylprednisolone was administered to ophthalmopathy patients. The study used signatures of the TCR beta repertoire to tell Graves' ophthalmopathy apart from Graves' hyperthyroidism and to predict which patients would progress to ophthalmopathy. In more than five hyperthyroidism patients, T-cell repertoires of thyroid tissue and blood were compared. To explore V-J signatures distinguishing ophthalmopathy from hyperthyroidism, a discovery set of some 100 patients (around 44 ophthalmopathy, 55 to 60 stable hyperthyroidism) was enrolled.

Sequences SGHRS (CDR1) and YFSETQ (CDR2) are obtained from the germline V gene. The CDR3, from cysteine to phenylalanine, totals 14 residues. The kept DNA is CDR3 alone, 42 bases in frame from the first base. Relative to germline, V is 4 bases shorter and J is 7 bases shorter, with 17 bases between their ends. Results and caveats for the whole study, not just this receptor: Among expanded thyroid clonotypes with frequency above 0.001, most also showed up in blood, which suggests that blood repertoires may reflect the thyroid immune response. In validation, the model predicted ophthalmopathy progression with about 71% sensitivity and about 77% specificity; fewer than 15 predicted patients were CT-confirmed with GO in a median of approximately 6.5 months. No statistical method was used to predetermine the sample size, and group allocation was not hidden from the investigators. In cross-validation, the 13-signature model distinguished ophthalmopathy from stable hyperthyroidism with just over 85% sensitivity and around 83% specificity, while in the test set the corresponding values were about 79% and 69%.

Stable hyperthyroidism was defined as no progression to ophthalmopathy within 18 months of follow-up. Hyperthyroidism patients were newly diagnosed, were aged 18 to 65 years, and had a disease duration under 2 months. Patients were excluded if they had other autoimmune diseases, uncontrolled infections, pregnancy or lactation. Clinical symptoms, serum thyroxine, TRAb, thyroid ultrasound and orbital computed tomography formed the basis of the diagnosis. Ficoll-Paque density gradient centrifugation was used to isolate PBMCs from approximately 11 ml of fresh peripheral blood. Trizol reagent was used to extract the total RNA, and its quality was then checked on an Agilent 2100 Bioanalyzer. TCR beta CDR3 regions were amplified from RNA transcripts for repertoire sequencing. A first-round RT-PCR used HTBI primers with the Qiagen OneStep RT-PCR kit, followed by a second-round multiplex PCR, size selection and purification. The libraries underwent paired-end sequencing with 100 bp reads on an Illumina HiSeq2000. In the paper's pipeline: SOAPnuke was used for read processing, and reads with adapters, uncalled bases, a mean Phred below 15, or no exact constant-primer or identifier match were discarded. COPE v1.2.5 was used to merge the high-quality paired reads. Unique nucleotide sequences were defined as clonotypes and aligned to IMGT TRB V, D and J references using MiTCR v1.1. Only V-J combinations with frequency above 0.0001 were analysed, covering over 99% of repertoires. For each V-J combination, a TCR clonal expansion and chaos score was defined as the ratio of F50 clonal expansion to chaos observed in the TCRdist matrix. Welch's t-statistics and random forest were used to narrow the features down to approximately 13 V-J combinations, which were then fed into a naive Bayes classifier. Thyroid-blood repertoire similarity was quantified with the Morisita-Horn index. TCRdb applied fastp at Q25 and MiXCR to the public reads, then kept only in-frame beta chains. Every entry covers one CDR3 protein and lists the most common genes and DNA from its rows. TCRdb, not the authors, supplied the V and J calls. In this sample the table shows about 620,000 distinct CDR3 sequences, about 20% of which occur a single time. The top ten constitute approximately 7.7% of the sample.

This clonotype was seen ten or more times. Its antigen remains undetermined. No base-level quality is on record; no much larger clone is a single base apart. This chain is built from TRBV5-1 and TRBJ1-1, with TRBD1 perhaps the D gene, on 6 matching bases. Material: peripheral blood. This sequence was found in a woman younger than 30 with stable Graves' hyperthyroidism. Some clones in this sample may be carry-over from other donors' samples. Donor details come from another sample of the same person, matched by shared clones. The CDR3 region reads CASSADSLNGEAFF. The DNA reads as follows: TGCGCCAGCAGCGCGGACAGTTTGAACGGTGAAGCTTTCTTT.